A single sample is the source of the 7 T cell receptor beta chains below, sequenced in a study of T cells in Graves' hyperthyroidism and ophthalmopathy. Amplification of TCR beta CDR3 regions was performed using RNA transcripts as template. HTBI primers were used for first-round RT-PCR of the TCR CDR3. A single record per CDR3 protein comes from TCRdb applying MiXCR to the multiplex PCR reads. Of a few hundred thousand distinct CDR3 sequences in the sample, approximately 22% were seen once. The sequenced sample consisted of blood. All receptors derive from a woman in her forties or fifties with Graves' hyperthyroidism.

This clonotype was counted at least ten times. The chain carries TRBV6-1 and TRBJ2-2; D tentatively fits TRBD1 or TRBD2 (5 bases each). Trimming removed 8 bases from V and 3 bases from J, with 13 bases in between. Germline CDR1 reads MNHNS; CDR2 reads SASEGT. This CDR3 has 14 amino acids. CDR3 DNA: TGTGCCAGCCGTTCCGGGACCTACACCGGGGAGCTGTTTTTT. Translation: CASRSGTYTGELFF.

This clonotype was counted ten times or more. The rearrangement links TRBV28 to TRBJ1-2; 7 nucleotides align to TRBD1. The CDR3 loop spans 14 amino acids. The V gene's germline CDR1 is MDHEN and CDR2 SYDVKM. V was pared by 2 bases and J by 3 bases, with 3 bases of the junction left unmatched. CDR3 residues: CASSLNRGDYGYTF. Written as DNA, the CDR3 is TGTGCCAGCAGTTTAAACAGGGGAGACTATGGCTACACCTTC.

This clonotype has more than one count but fewer than ten. The chain uses TRBV5-1 and TRBJ1-1; no reliable D call. The CDR3 has 14 amino acids. Trimming left V 3 bases short and J 0 bases short, with 9 bases between. Germline values: CDR1 SGHRS, CDR2 YFSETQ. The CDR3 DNA reads as TGCGCCAGCAGCTGGGTGGCCATGAACACTGAAGCTTTCTTT. This codes for CASSWVAMNTEAFF.

The chain employs TRBV30 and TRBJ2-1; 8 bases are shared with TRBD2. V dropped 3 bases and J dropped 7; count of bases not matched to a gene: 8. Germline assignment: CDR1 GTSNPN and CDR2 SVGIG (reference sequence). The CDR3 contains 14 residues. In nucleotides, the CDR3 is TGTGCCTGGAGGAGGAAGCGGGGGTGGAATGAGCAGTTCTTC. It translates to CAWRRKRGWNEQFF.

Comment on this clonotype: This may arise from a read error, as a much more abundant clone is one base away. The chain recombines TRBV18 with TRBJ2-1, with 8 bases fitting TRBD1. The CDR3 covers 13 residues. Trimming at V came to 3 bases and at J to 11 bases, leaving 6 bases not matched to a gene. Germline V gives CDR1 KGHSH, CDR2 LQKENI. The CDR3 is CASSPLGQGQQFF. Here the CDR3 DNA reads TGTGCCAGCTCACCTCTAGGACAGGGACAGCAGTTCTTC. Drawing the rest from reference TRBV18 and TRBJ2-1, the complete variable domain is NAGVMQNPRHLVRRRGQEARLRCSPMKGHSHVYWYRQLPEEGLKFMVYLQKENIIDESGMPKERFSAEFPKEGPSILRIQQVVRGDSAAYFCASSPLGQGQQFFGPGTRLTVL.

This clonotype was recorded many times. The chain combines TRBV20-1 with TRBJ1-5; D ambiguous. Germline lookup yields CDR1 DFQATT and CDR2 SNEGSKA (reference sequence). Trimming left V 0 bases short and J 2 bases short, with 14 bases between. This CDR3 region has 16 residues. This CDR3 reads CSARDPFAGGNQPQHF. The DNA of the CDR3 is TGCAGTGCTAGAGATCCCTTTGCCGGGGGCAATCAGCCCCAGCATTTT.

This clonotype was recorded many times. The V and J genes are TRBV24-1 and TRBJ2-7, with D perhaps matching TRBD1 or TRBD2 (5 bases each). Germline-derived CDR1 and CDR2 are KGHDR and SFDVKD. The V end was cut by 2 bases, the J end by 3 bases, with 10 bases between. This CDR3 is 14 amino acids long. In DNA, the CDR3 is TGTGCCACCAGTGATTCGGGACGGGGCTACGAGCAGTACTTC. This translates into CATSDSGRGYEQYF.